Detailed here is one T cell receptor beta chain. This sample was included in a study of PD-L1 blockade in urothelial cancer. Looking at the study overall: Prior regimens of chemotherapy numbered 0 to 3 per patient. When blood samples were assessed, the median T cell count was approximately 140,000. The analyses of blood took place 3 weeks (second dose) and 6 weeks after treatment start.

Trimming took 1 base from V and 4 from J; bases not matched to a gene: 6. Germline assignment: CDR1 SGHAT and CDR2 FQNNGV. The CDR3 has 16 residues. Regarding time point: peripheral blood 6 weeks after treatment start. Patients in the study were battling locally advanced or metastatic urothelial carcinoma. Clones were sequenced by immunoSEQ multiplex PCR, and TCRdb holds only the in-frame ones, with some missing. Of tens of thousands of clones in the sample, around nine tenths were seen once. The input for sequencing was PBMCs, taken around atezolizumab (anti-PD-L1) treatment. The sequence was obtained from a woman aged 55-69 years with urothelial cancer. The V and J genes are TRBV11-2 and TRBJ2-7, with 11 bases matching TRBD1. CDR3 amino acids: CASSLVRGQGAYEQYF. DNA of the CDR3: TGTGCCAGCAGCTTAGTACGCGGACAGGGGGCTTACGAGCAGTACTTC. The complete variable domain, with remaining parts taken from reference TRBV11-2 and TRBJ2-7, reads EAGVAQSPRYKIIEKRQSVAFWCNPISGHATLYWYQQILGQGPKLLIQFQNNGVVDDSQLPKDRFSAERLKGVDSTLKIQPAKLEDSAVYLCASSLVRGQGAYEQYFGPGTRLTVT.